The 10 T cell receptor beta chains listed next were all sequenced from one sample in a study of T cells after yellow fever vaccination. From the 5' RACE reads, TCRdb called clonotypes with MiXCR, one entry per CDR3 protein. The sample carries about 25,000 distinct CDR3 sequences, less than 4% recorded once. The sequencing here drew on PBMCs, either bulk or a sorted T-cell subset (CD4+, CD8+, memory, or dextramer-sorted; not recorded which), taken approximately 40 days after the first yellow fever vaccination. The receptors derive from a man younger than 35 who received the YFV17D yellow fever vaccine.

This clonotype was detected ten times or more. The chain uses TRBV28 and TRBJ2-3; D is possibly TRBD2 (6 bases). This CDR3 contains 16 residues. V dropped 5 bases and J dropped 8 bases, with 23 bases sitting between them. Per germline, CDR1 MDHEN and CDR2 SYDVKM. CDR3 in DNA: TGTGCCAGCAGTCCCCCGGGAGTACGAAGTCCGGGTACGCAGTATTTT. This sequence encodes CASSPPGVRSPGTQYF.

This clonotype was counted many times. This chain joins TRBV7-2 and TRBJ2-5; tentatively, D is TRBD1 or TRBD2 (5 bases each). This CDR3 has 13 residues. CDR1 SGHTA and CDR2 FQGNSA come from the germline V gene. V was trimmed by 3 bases and J by 5 bases, leaving 10 bases between them. Here the CDR3 DNA reads TGTGCCAGCAGCTTTGGCTGGGGGGAGACCCAGTACTTC. Amino acid sequence: CASSFGWGETQYF. Full variable domain (remainder filled in from reference TRBV7-2 and TRBJ2-5): GAGVSQSPSNKVTEKGKDVELRCDPISGHTALYWYRQSLGQGLEFLIYFQGNSAPDKSGLPSDRFSAERTGGSVSTLTIQRTQQEDSAVYLCASSFGWGETQYFGPGTRLLVL.

This clonotype was found many times. V gene TRBV5-1 combines with J gene TRBJ2-1; D not resolved. The ends were cut back, 0 bases at V and 0 bases at J, with 7 bases in the middle. The CDR3 runs to 15 residues. Germline loops: CDR1 SGHRS, CDR2 YFSETQ. The CDR3 coding sequence is TGCGCCAGCAGCTTGGGAATGAGCTCCTACAATGAGCAGTTCTTC. This sequence encodes CASSLGMSSYNEQFF.

In this sample, this clonotype turned up many times. J is TRBJ2-3 and V is TRBV29-1; 8 bases map to TRBD2. CDR3 length: 14 residues. Germline V lookup: CDR1 SQVTM, CDR2 ANQGSEA. The trim removed 8 bases at V and 0 bases at J, leaving 7 bases unmatched. CDR3 DNA sequence: TGCAGCTACCTACTAGCGGCTAGCACAGATACGCAGTATTTT. It yields the protein CSYLLAASTDTQYF.

This clonotype was observed many times. The rearrangement uses TRBV19 and TRBJ1-5; no definite D call. V was trimmed by 7 bases and J by 6 bases, leaving 13 bases between them. Germline CDR1 and CDR2: LNHDA and SQIVND (reference sequence). The CDR3 covers 13 residues. CDR3 coding DNA: TGTGCCAGTACGCGGGGAGTGGGTCAGCCCCAGCATTTT. Translation: CASTRGVGQPQHF.

This clonotype was recorded at least ten times. The chain employs TRBV24-1 and TRBJ2-2, with D hard to call. Germline CDR1 KGHDR, CDR2 SFDVKD. Trimming stripped 3 bases from V and 4 bases from J, with 5 bases between. The CDR3 consists of 13 residues. DNA of the CDR3: TGTGCCACCAGTGATGCAGTCACCGGGGAGCTGTTTTTT. This encodes CATSDAVTGELFF.

This clonotype was counted many times. Its ends do not fully match the called genes, so a read error is possible. The chain couples TRBV12-3 or TRBV12-4 to TRBJ1-6; D not certain. The CDR3 totals 12 residues. The CDR3 is CASSLFPVNLHF. In DNA, the CDR3 is TGTGCGAGCAGTTTATTTCCTGTTAACCTCCACTTT.

This clonotype was detected many times. This chain joins TRBV3-1 and TRBJ1-1; D not certain. Germline values: CDR1 LGHDT, CDR2 YNNKEL (reference sequence). V was clipped by 6 bases and J by 8 bases, with 10 bases between them. This CDR3 has 11 residues. Here the CDR3 DNA reads TGTGCCAGCAGTCGGGGATGGGAAGCTTTCTTT. Its protein is CASSRGWEAFF. Variable domain in full (rest from reference TRBV3-1 and TRBJ1-1): DTAVSQTPKYLVTQMGNDKSIKCEQNLGHDTMYWYKQDSKKFLKIMFSYNNKELIINETVPNRFSPKSPDKAHLNLHINSLELGDSAVYFCASSRGWEAFFGQGTRLTVV.

Many counts were recorded for this clonotype. V usage is TRBV5-1 and J usage is TRBJ1-1; D is ambiguous. The germline gives CDR1 SGHRS, CDR2 YFSETQ. V lost 1 base and J lost 1, with 8 bases in between. This CDR3 spans 14 amino acids. CDR3 loop: CASSLFGENTEAFF. DNA of the CDR3: TGCGCCAGCAGCTTGTTTGGGGAGAACACTGAAGCTTTCTTT.

This clonotype was found many times. V usage is TRBV7-3 and J usage is TRBJ2-7, with 13 bases aligning to TRBD2. V lost 4 bases and J lost 5; bases outside the gene matches: 14. Germline-derived CDR1 and CDR2 are SGHTA and FQGTGA. The CDR3 is 18 amino acids. The CDR3 loop reads CASSSLLPGTSGVHEQYV. In DNA form, the CDR3 reads TGTGCCAGCAGCTCCTTGCTTCCGGGGACTAGCGGGGTCCACGAGCAGTACGTC.